One and the same sample provided the 20 T cell receptor beta chains below, sequenced in a study. TCRdb ran MiXCR on the RT-PCR reads and lists one entry per CDR3 protein. The repertoire includes 550,000 to 750,000 distinct CDR3 sequences, approximately 15% of them detected once, and 3.6% sits in the top ten. The sequencing input was memory CD4+ T cells from blood. These TCRs come from a female donor in good health, serving as a healthy control.

This clonotype has more than one count but fewer than ten. J is TRBJ2-1 and V is TRBV5-1; 13 nucleotides agree with TRBD2. This CDR3 has 15 amino acids. Germline-derived CDR1 and CDR2 are SGHRS and YFSETQ. V shed 4 bases, J shed 5 bases, and the junction held 3 bases outside the gene matches. CDR3 nucleotide sequence: TGCGCCAGCAGCAAGGGACTAGCGGGACACAATGAGCAGTTCTTC. Residues: CASSKGLAGHNEQFF.

In its sample, this clonotype was seen many times. Its ends do not fully match the called genes, so a read error is possible. V and J are TRBV4-3 and TRBJ2-5; 7 nucleotides match TRBD2. The length of the CDR3 is 14 residues. Germline lookup yields CDR1 LGHNA and CDR2 YSLEER. DNA for the CDR3: TGCGCCAGCAGTCAAGGATTGGGGGGGGAGACCCAGTACTTC. It encodes CASSQGLGGETQYF.

This clonotype came up a few times. This chain links TRBV28 with TRBJ1-2, with TRBD1 matching 7 bases. CDR3 size: 13 residues. V shed 6 bases, J shed 8 bases, and the junction held 9 bases outside the gene matches. CDR1 and CDR2 (germline): MDHEN, SYDVKM. The CDR3 here is CASRGQSAAGYTF. Here the CDR3 DNA reads TGTGCCAGCAGGGGACAGTCGGCGGCGGGCTACACCTTC.

The chain combines TRBV28 with TRBJ2-2; 9 bases are a match to TRBD1. J was trimmed by 4 bases and V by 11 bases; bases with no gene match: 5. Germline V gene data show CDR1 as MDHEN and CDR2 as SYDVKM. This CDR3 has 13 amino acids. The CDR3 loop is CAARTGVTGELFF. CDR3 coding DNA: TGTGCCGCGCGGACAGGGGTCACCGGGGAGCTGTTTTTT.

This clonotype was seen a few times. The rearrangement joins TRBV20-1 to TRBJ1-1; 7 positions match TRBD1. J gave up 8 bases and V 3 bases, and 9 bases lay outside the gene matches. Germline V gives CDR1 DFQATT, CDR2 SNEGSKA (reference sequence). The CDR3 is made up of 13 amino acids. The CDR3 DNA reads TGCAGTGCTAGGGAGGACAGGTACTCAGAAGCTTTCTTT. Residues: CSAREDRYSEAFF.

This clonotype occurred a few times. This chain joins TRBV7-2 and TRBJ2-3, with 11 bases fitting TRBD1. V gave up 5 bases and J gave up 4 bases; unmatched junction bases: 14. The CDR3 loop spans 18 amino acids. Germline-derived CDR1 and CDR2 are SGHTA and FQGNSA. The CDR3 DNA reads TGTGCCAGCAGCCCAGAACTGCCGGGACAGGGGGTTTCAGATACGCAGTATTTT. Translation: CASSPELPGQGVSDTQYF.

This clonotype was picked up a small number of times. The rearrangement uses TRBV9 and TRBJ2-3, with D unresolved. The CDR3 runs 13 residues. V lost 0 bases and J 2 bases, leaving 4 bases between the germline ends. Germline CDR1 is SGDLS and CDR2 is YYNGEE. CDR3 region: CASSVANTDTQYF. CDR3 nucleotides: TGTGCCAGCAGCGTAGCTAACACAGATACGCAGTATTTT.

The chain recombines TRBV7-9 with TRBJ1-4, with TRBD1 matching over 9 bases. V lost 4 bases, J lost 7 bases, and 10 bases stayed unmatched. CDR1 and CDR2 from the germline V gene are SEHNR and FQNEAQ (reference sequence). The CDR3 length is 16 residues. The CDR3 DNA follows: TGTGCCAGCAGCTCACTCCGGGACAGGGTCGGTGAAAAACTGTTTTTT. This sequence encodes CASSSLRDRVGEKLFF.

The rearrangement joins TRBV5-1 to TRBJ1-3; 11 nucleotides align to TRBD1. Germline V gene lookup returns CDR1 SGHRS and CDR2 YFSETQ. The ends lost 3 bases at V and 1 base at J; junction bases unmatched: 3. This CDR3 region has 16 residues. The CDR3 coding sequence is TGCGCCAGCAGCTCGGGACAGGGGGGTTCTGGAAACACCATATATTTT. This codes for CASSSGQGGSGNTIYF. Full variable domain (outside the CDR3, taken from reference TRBV5-1 and TRBJ1-3): KAGVTQTPRYLIKTRGQQVTLSCSPISGHRSVSWYQQTPGQGLQFLFEYFSETQRNKGNFPGRFSGRQFSNSRSEMNVSTLELGDSALYLCASSSGQGGSGNTIYFGEGSWLTVV.

There are many counts of this clonotype. The junction differs from germline at one of its ends, possibly a read error. The V gene is TRBV7-2, the J gene TRBJ2-1, with 9 nucleotides matching TRBD2. The length of the CDR3 is 16 residues. Germline V gene data show CDR1 as SGHTA and CDR2 as FQGNSA. The DNA of the CDR3 is TGTGCCAGCAGCTCTAGAGACTTGGGACTAGCTGCACCGGTGGTCTTC. Translation gives CASSSRDLGLAAPVVF.

This clonotype showed up many times. In DNA form, the CDR3 reads TGCGCCAGCAGCTTGCAACCAGGGGGTGACGCAGATACGCAGTATTTT. It is translated as CASSLQPGGDADTQYF. The chain recombines TRBV5-1 with TRBJ2-3, with 7 bases matching TRBD1. The CDR3 sequence is 16 residues long. Germline V CDR1 and CDR2: SGHRS, YFSETQ. J was trimmed by 4 bases and V by 1 base; bases with no gene match: 9.

This clonotype showed up many times. The V and J genes are TRBV20-1 and TRBJ1-3; 9 bases map to TRBD1. The CDR3 is 16 residues long. Germline assignment: CDR1 DFQATT and CDR2 SNEGSKA (reference sequence). Trimming at V came to 0 bases and at J to 0 bases, leaving 3 bases not matched to a gene. The CDR3 protein is CSARDLGQGSGNTIYF. The CDR3 coding sequence is TGCAGTGCTAGAGATCTGGGACAGGGCTCTGGAAACACCATATATTTT.

The chain links TRBV7-2 to TRBJ2-3; D perhaps matches TRBD1 (6 bases). Germline V gene lookup returns CDR1 SGHTA and CDR2 FQGNSA. There are 15 residues in the CDR3. Trimming cost V 3 bases and J 3 bases, with 13 bases left between them. CDR3 sequence: CASSFSGGQTDTQYF. Here the CDR3 DNA reads TGTGCCAGCAGCTTTTCCGGCGGACAGACAGATACGCAGTATTTT.

This clonotype was seen only a few times. This rearrangement joins TRBV6-5 to TRBJ1-1; no reliable D call. Trimming stripped 2 bases from V and 1 base from J, with 14 bases between. The CDR3 runs to 16 residues. CDR1 and CDR2 (germline): MNHEY, SVGAGI. DNA of the CDR3: TGTGCCAGCAGTTACGGCCAGGTTGGGGAGAACACTGAAGCTTTCTTT. Translation: CASSYGQVGENTEAFF.

In its sample, this clonotype was seen a few times. The rearrangement joins TRBV7-9 to TRBJ2-1; D is possibly TRBD2 (5 bases). This CDR3 is 11 amino acids long. Germline assignment: CDR1 SEHNR and CDR2 FQNEAQ (reference sequence). V was pared by 8 bases and J by 9 bases, with 11 bases between. CDR3 coding DNA: TGTGCCAGCGGGCAGGCGGGTGAGCAGTTCTTC. Translating gives CASGQAGEQFF.

This clonotype was seen ten or more times. The genes are TRBV20-1 and TRBJ2-3, with a possible D match to TRBD1 (6 bases). Deletions cut 6 bases from V and 8 bases from J, with 12 bases between. Germline V gene sequence: CDR1 DFQATT, CDR2 SNEGSKA (reference sequence). The CDR3 sequence is 11 residues long. CDR3 in DNA: TGCAGTGCCCTCGGACAGCTTACGCAGTATTTT. Translating it yields CSALGQLTQYF.

This clonotype appeared a few times. The chain joins TRBV3-1 to TRBJ2-1; no clear D gene. Germline V gives CDR1 LGHDT, CDR2 YNNKEL (reference sequence). The CDR3 spans 15 residues. Trimming left V 0 bases short and J 10 bases short, with 16 bases between. Here the CDR3 reads CASSQDRNFAREQFF. CDR3 DNA sequence: TGTGCCAGCAGCCAAGACCGGAACTTCGCCAGGGAGCAGTTCTTC.

This clonotype was counted many times. The rearrangement joins TRBV4-2 to TRBJ2-7; perhaps TRBD2 as D (5 bases). The V end lost 4 bases, the J end lost 1 base, and 14 bases lay between the germline ends. This CDR3 has 15 residues. The germline V gene encodes CDR1 LGHNA and CDR2 YNFKEQ. CDR3 sequence (DNA): TGTGCCAGCAGCCCAGCGGAAACTGGGTCCTACGAGCAGTACTTC. Translation: CASSPAETGSYEQYF.

This clonotype was seen at least ten times. One end of the junction varies from germline; a read error may be responsible. V is TRBV7-7 and J is TRBJ2-3, with a tentative D call TRBD2 (5 bases). CDR3 size: 15 residues. Germline assignment: CDR1 SSHAT and CDR2 FNYEAQ (reference sequence). The CDR3 region has the DNA TGTGCTAGCAGCTTACTCGGGGAGAGCACAGATACGCAGTATTTT. It codes for CASSLLGESTDTQYF.

This clonotype was seen a handful of times. The rearrangement uses TRBV4-2 and TRBJ1-3; a weak D match, TRBD1 (6 bases). V lost 4 bases and J 0 bases, leaving 10 bases between the germline ends. Germline V CDR1 and CDR2: LGHNA, YNFKEQ. There are 15 residues in the CDR3. The CDR3 DNA reads TGTGCCAGCAGCCCCCGGACAGACTCTGGAAACACCATATATTTT. Amino acids: CASSPRTDSGNTIYF.